Sequencing of this TCR beta chain was carried out in a study of memory CD4+ T cells and cytomegalovirus serostatus. Study-level information: This sample comes from healthy Belgian adults, 8 to 10 CMV seropositive, 20 to 25 seronegative.

Single viable CD3+CD4+CD8-CD45RO+ cells were sorted as the memory CD4+ T cells. Serostatus was set by detecting CMV pp150, pp28, p38, p52 IgG. The study, taken as a whole, reports: CMV serostatus prediction reached median AUC approximately 0.96, or 0.89 with US-trained model. The CMV-associated TCR signature appears largely within the CD4+ memory repertoire.

In this sample, this clone turned up once. Its antigen remains unknown. Data came from immunoSEQ multiplex PCR; TCRdb stores just in-frame clones and leaves some out. This sample has about 56,000 clones, with over 80% found just once. This CDR3 contains 14 residues. Trimming shortened V by 3 bases and J by 7 bases, and 15 bases separated the two germline ends. Germline V gene sequence: CDR1 SGDLS, CDR2 YYNGEE. This TCR was sampled from an adult in good health and CMV-seronegative. The sample consisted of memory CD4+ T cells from blood. The rearrangement joins TRBV9 to TRBJ2-3, with D tentatively TRBD2 (6 bases). CDR3 sequence reads: CASSARTIPYTQYF. Written as DNA, the CDR3 is TGTGCCAGCAGCGCTAGGACTATACCCTATACGCAGTATTTT.